These 21 T cell receptor beta chains were sequenced from one sample in a study of shared clonotypes between healthy human individuals. Naive CD8 cells comprised CD45RO-negative, CCR7-positively selected cells, excluding terminally differentiated effector memory CD45RA+ cells. Produced via immunoSEQ multiplex PCR; TCRdb's table is partial and in-frame only. The sample includes some 630,000 clones, around 96% seen only once; the top ten take more than 0.085%. What was sequenced was naive CD8+ T cells sorted from blood. The origin of the receptors is a woman aged 25 to 39 in good health.

The chain uses TRBV7-9 and TRBJ1-2; 8 positions agree with TRBD1. Germline V CDR1 and CDR2: SEHNR, FQNEAQ (reference sequence). This CDR3 is 15 amino acids long. The V gene end was trimmed by 5 bases and the J gene end by 3 bases; junction bases not matched to a gene: 8. The CDR3 nucleotides read TGTGCCAGCAGCCCAGGGGGCAGGGGAGACTATGGCTACACCTTC. This encodes CASSPGGRGDYGYTF.

This rearrangement joins TRBV7-2 to TRBJ2-1, with 10 bases that match TRBD2. The J segment lost 0 bases and the V segment lost 5 bases, leaving 1 base of the junction unmatched. The CDR3 loop spans 15 amino acids. The V gene's germline CDR1 is SGHTA and CDR2 FQGNSA. This chain's CDR3 is CASSRTSGSYNEQFF. The CDR3 DNA sequence: TGTGCCAGCAGCCGGACTAGCGGCTCCTACAATGAGCAGTTCTTC.

The genes are TRBV19 and TRBJ2-2, with 10 nucleotides matching TRBD2. The germline V gene encodes CDR1 LNHDA and CDR2 SQIVND (reference sequence). The CDR3 is made up of 15 amino acids. V trimming: 7 bases; J trimming: 7 bases; junction bases outside the gene matches: 9. The CDR3 DNA reads TGTGCCAGTAACGAAGCGGGAGGGTATAACGGGGAGCTGTTTTTT. It yields the protein CASNEAGGYNGELFF.

The genes are TRBV27 and TRBJ1-2; 10 positions match TRBD1. The CDR3 sequence is 14 residues long. CDR1 is MNHEY and CDR2 is SMNVEV in the germline V gene (reference sequence). The V gene end was trimmed by 4 bases and the J gene end by 5 bases; junction bases not matched to a gene: 4. The CDR3 bases are TGTGCCAGCAGTTCCGGGACAGGGGTTTATGGCTACACCTTC. Its translation: CASSSGTGVYGYTF.

The V and J genes are TRBV28 and TRBJ1-4; D uncertain. Trimming took off 3 bases at V and 0 bases at J, with 5 bases between the two ends. This CDR3 has 14 residues. Germline V gene lookup returns CDR1 MDHEN and CDR2 SYDVKM. CDR3 DNA: TGTGCCAGCAGTTTGGGCCCAACTAATGAAAAACTGTTTTTT. Translating gives CASSLGPTNEKLFF.

This chain joins TRBV2 and TRBJ2-1, with 8 bases fitting TRBD2. There are 15 residues in the CDR3. CDR1 SNHLY and CDR2 FYNNEI come from the germline V gene. The V and J ends lost 8 bases and 8 bases, in that order; junction bases with no gene match: 14. DNA of the CDR3: TGTGCCAGCTCCCTGGGGACTAGTGATAGGGATGAGCAGTTCTTC. It translates to CASSLGTSDRDEQFF.

The CDR3: CASSLTHRTSSYEQYF. CDR3 bases: TGTGCCAGCAGCTTAACACACAGAACGAGCTCCTACGAGCAGTACTTC. V usage is TRBV7-9 and J usage is TRBJ2-7, with D uncertain. The CDR3 is 16 residues long. Germline lookup yields CDR1 SEHNR and CDR2 FQNEAQ (reference sequence). Trimming took off 2 bases at V and 0 bases at J, with 14 bases between the two ends.

J is TRBJ2-3 and V is TRBV5-1; tentatively, D is TRBD2 (5 bases). Germline V CDR1 and CDR2: SGHRS, YFSETQ. V was trimmed by 0 bases and J by 3 bases, leaving 14 bases between them. The CDR3 spans 16 residues. The CDR3 spells CASSLDIGSLTDTQYF. CDR3 nucleotides: TGCGCCAGCAGCTTGGATATAGGGAGTTTGACAGATACGCAGTATTTT.

Concerning this clone: At the DNA level, this CDR3 is encoded by other sequences in the same sample as well. The chain uses TRBV2 and TRBJ1-5; no clear D. V lost 7 bases and J lost 4, with 11 bases in between. Germline V gene data show CDR1 as SNHLY and CDR2 as FYNNEI. The CDR3 contains 13 residues. The CDR3 region is CASKAGSNQPQHF. The CDR3, as DNA: TGTGCCAGCAAGGCAGGCTCAAATCAGCCCCAGCATTTT.

The V and J genes are TRBV13 and TRBJ2-1; D possibly corresponds to TRBD2 (5 bases). The CDR3 runs to 12 residues. V was pared by 3 bases and J by 10 bases, with 10 bases between. CDR1 is PRHDT and CDR2 is FYEKMQ in the germline V gene (reference sequence). The CDR3 here is CASSFGNWEQFF. DNA of the CDR3: TGTGCCAGCAGCTTCGGGAATTGGGAGCAGTTCTTC.

The chain links TRBV6-5 to TRBJ2-2; D gene unclear. The CDR3 loop spans 13 amino acids. Germline CDR1 MNHEY, CDR2 SVGAGI. Trimming left V 1 base short and J 5 bases short, with 5 bases between. The CDR3 DNA reads as TGTGCCAGCAGTTACTTGGGAACCGGGGAGCTGTTTTTT. This encodes CASSYLGTGELFF.

This rearrangement joins TRBV27 to TRBJ1-5, with D possibly being TRBD1 (5 bases). In germline, CDR1 is MNHEY, CDR2 SMNVEV (reference sequence). This CDR3 comprises 18 residues. V lost 0 bases to trimming and J lost 0 bases, with 15 bases between them. This CDR3 reads CASSLSAGAGISNQPQHF. CDR3 DNA sequence: TGTGCCAGCAGTTTATCGGCCGGGGCAGGGATTAGCAATCAGCCCCAGCATTTT.

This clone was counted once. The V call is TRBV7-3, the J call TRBJ2-7; a possible D gene is TRBD2 (5 bases). Trimming took off 3 bases at V and 3 bases at J, with 12 bases between the two ends. Germline CDR1 and CDR2: SGHTA and FQGTGA. This CDR3 is 14 amino acids long. The chain's CDR3 is CASSFRAGDYEQYF. CDR3 nucleotides: TGTGCCAGCAGCTTCCGGGCGGGCGACTACGAGCAGTACTTC.

Comment on this clone: The sample holds other DNA sequences that translate to the same CDR3. This chain connects TRBV28 to TRBJ1-6; 7 bases are a match to TRBD1. Losses at the gene ends were 2 bases for V and 7 bases for J; bases not matched to a gene: 2. The CDR3 consists of 14 residues. Germline V gene sequence: CDR1 MDHEN, CDR2 SYDVKM. CDR3 amino acids: CASSLGDSNSPLHF. CDR3 nucleotides: TGTGCCAGCAGTTTAGGGGACAGCAATTCACCCCTCCACTTT.

The chain links TRBV21-1 to TRBJ1-3; the table gives TRBD1 as D, unverified against the DNA. TRBV21-1 is described as a pseudogene. The CDR3 extends over 16 amino acids. CDR3: CASSNVRDRVGNTIYF. The CDR3 DNA reads TGTGCCAGCAGCAACGTAAGGGACAGGGTAGGAAACACCATATATTTT.

This chain connects TRBV6-6 to TRBJ2-2, with TRBD1 as a possible D gene (6 bases). The CDR3 extends over 15 amino acids. Looked up from germline, CDR1 is MNHNY and CDR2 is SVGAGI (reference sequence). V lost 5 bases and J 0 bases, leaving 10 bases between the germline ends. The CDR3 here is CASSQGHSNTGELFF. Written as DNA, the CDR3 is TGTGCCAGCAGTCAGGGACACTCGAACACCGGGGAGCTGTTTTTT.

The chain joins TRBV29-1 to TRBJ2-7; D is uncertain. The length of the CDR3 is 14 residues. V lost 1 base to trimming and J lost 5 bases, with 15 bases between them. CDR1 is SQVTM, CDR2 ANQGSEA, per germline. As DNA, the CDR3 is TGCAGCGTTGAAGGAGGTAGGGTAGATAACGAGCAGTACTTC. Its translation: CSVEGGRVDNEQYF.

This chain links TRBV4-2 with TRBJ2-5; possibly TRBD1 for D (6 bases). Deletions cut 0 bases from V and 6 bases from J, with 17 bases between. CDR1 is LGHNA and CDR2 is YNFKEQ in the germline V gene. The CDR3 covers 16 residues. CDR3 protein: CASSQEGQSRGKTQYF. DNA of the CDR3: TGTGCCAGCAGCCAAGAAGGACAGTCCCGAGGGAAGACCCAGTACTTC.

The chain links TRBV19 to TRBJ2-6; D not resolved. CDR3 length: 10 residues. The germline CDR1 and CDR2 sequences are LNHDA and SQIVND (reference sequence). CDR3 DNA sequence: TGTGCGCCGCCCCTACCCGTCCTGACTTTC. This sequence encodes CAPPLPVLTF.

The chain combines TRBV7-9 with TRBJ1-2; no clear D. V lost 5 bases to trimming and J lost 2 bases, with 12 bases between them. This CDR3 region has 14 residues. Germline V gene lookup returns CDR1 SEHNR and CDR2 FQNEAQ (reference sequence). The CDR3 sequence: CASSQVGENYGYTF. Written as DNA, the CDR3 is TGTGCCAGCAGCCAAGTTGGAGAGAACTATGGCTACACCTTC.

The sample holds one count of this clone. The chain combines TRBV28 with TRBJ2-2; 13 bases align to TRBD2. The CDR3 runs 19 residues. CDR1 and CDR2 from the germline V gene are MDHEN and SYDVKM. The V gene end was trimmed by 6 bases and the J gene end by 1 base; junction bases not matched to a gene: 11. CDR3 DNA: TGTGCCAGCAGCCTCCCCGGACTAGCGGGAGCACTGAACACCGGGGAGCTGTTTTTT. Translating gives CASSLPGLAGALNTGELFF. Complete variable domain (other parts from reference TRBV28 and TRBJ2-2): DVKVTQSSRYLVKRTGEKVFLECVQDMDHENMFWYRQDPGLGLRLIYFSYDVKMKEKGDIPEGYSVSREKKERFSLILESASTNQTSMYLCASSLPGLAGALNTGELFFGEGSRLTVL.